What follows is one T cell receptor beta chain and its context. Antigen unknown. CDR1 SGHTA and CDR2 FQGNSA come from the germline V gene. The germline V and J ends were trimmed by 5 bases and 4 bases, with 9 bases remaining between them. The CDR3 runs to 13 residues. The sample comes from a study of long-term antiretroviral therapy in people with HIV. Study findings and constraints: Dominance of pre-ART expanded clones persisted, fluctuating and often declining after ART.

Investigators performed immunoSEQ version v3.0 at survey level. Assay: immunoSEQ multiplex PCR; the TCRdb copy retains only in-frame clones and omits some. The data show 25,000 to 35,000 clones, with roughly 88% seen just once and about 4% held by the top ten. Sequenced material: unsorted PBMCs, taken 0.5 years after starting antiretroviral therapy. This sequence joins TRBV7-2 and TRBJ2-1; D not resolved. This clonotype was sampled from a woman between 18 and 29 years old with HIV. The DNA of the CDR3 is TGTGCCAGCAGCCCCTCCCCTTACAATGAGCAGTTCTTC. Its translation: CASSPSPYNEQFF.